The next 16 T cell receptor beta chains were all read from a single sample in a study of OX40 agonist ivuxolimab in advanced cancers. Method: immunoSEQ multiplex PCR; TCRdb's copy keeps in-frame clones and lacks some. In the table there are some 70,000 clones, roughly 89% of which are singletons. The sequencing here drew on CD4+ or CD8+ T cells sorted from blood, taken in a trial of the OX40 agonist ivuxolimab. The source is an adult with an advanced solid tumor such as melanoma, head and neck, liver or kidney cancer.

This chain uses TRBV11-1 with TRBJ1-1, with 12 bases aligning to TRBD1. With V trimmed by 3 bases and J by 3 bases, 8 bases remained unmatched. CDR3 length: 17 amino acids. Germline lookup yields CDR1 SGHAT and CDR2 FQDESV (reference sequence). CDR3 loop: CASSFGGDRGRYTEAFF. The CDR3 nucleotides are TGTGCCAGCAGCTTCGGCGGGGACAGGGGGCGATACACTGAAGCTTTCTTT.

This chain joins TRBV18 and TRBJ1-2, with 8 bases matching TRBD1. Looked up from germline, CDR1 is KGHSH and CDR2 is LQKENI. The ends lost 6 bases at V and 6 bases at J; junction bases unmatched: 12. This CDR3 is built from 15 residues. CDR3 DNA: TGTGCCAGCTCCCGGGGACAGGAACGTCTGGATGGCTACACCTTC. Protein product: CASSRGQERLDGYTF. The full variable domain, in which reference TRBV18 and TRBJ1-2 provide the parts outside the CDR3, is NAGVMQNPRHLVRRRGQEARLRCSPMKGHSHVYWYRQLPEEGLKFMVYLQKENIIDESGMPKERFSAEFPKEGPSILRIQQVVRGDSAAYFCASSRGQERLDGYTFGSGTRLTVV.

The CDR3 loop reads CASSPNGLNTEAFF. The CDR3 nucleotides are TGTGCCAGCAGCCCCAATGGACTGAACACTGAAGCTTTCTTT. This chain connects TRBV6-5 to TRBJ1-1; D uncertain. Per the germline V gene, CDR1 is MNHEY and CDR2 is SVGAGI. The CDR3 extends over 14 amino acids. Trimming took off 6 bases at V and 0 bases at J, with 11 bases between the two ends.

This sequence joins TRBV6-4 and TRBJ2-3; TRBD2 aligns across 8 bases. After removal of 6 bases from V and 3 bases from J, the junction contained 8 bases not matched to a gene. There are 15 residues in the CDR3. Germline V gives CDR1 MRHNA, CDR2 SNTAGT. CDR3 in DNA: TGTGCCAGCAGCGCCGGAACTAGCGGAACAGATACGCAGTATTTT. Translating it yields CASSAGTSGTDTQYF.

V and J are TRBV9 and TRBJ1-4; D perhaps matches TRBD1 (5 bases). Trimming stripped 0 bases from V and 0 bases from J, with 9 bases between. The CDR3 is 16 amino acids. Germline-derived CDR1 and CDR2 are SGDLS and YYNGEE. This chain's CDR3 is CASSVGTPATNEKLFF. The DNA for the CDR3 is TGTGCCAGCAGCGTAGGGACACCAGCAACTAATGAAAAACTGTTTTTT.

This clone has just a few counts. The V and J genes are TRBV5-1 and TRBJ1-1; the match to TRBD1 covers 7 bases. Germline CDR1 SGHRS, CDR2 YFSETQ. After removal of 2 bases from V and 3 bases from J, the junction contained 4 bases not matched to a gene. CDR3 length: 14 residues. CDR3 region: CASSLSRGDTEAFF. CDR3 sequence (DNA): TGCGCCAGCAGCTTATCCAGGGGGGACACTGAAGCTTTCTTT.

CDR3 in amino acids: CASRKGTLGYGYTF. As DNA, the CDR3 is TGTGCCAGCAGAAAAGGGACGTTAGGGTATGGCTACACCTTC. The chain joins TRBV6-5 to TRBJ1-2, with D maybe TRBD1 (5 bases). V was pared by 6 bases and J by 5 bases, with 16 bases between. Germline V lookup: CDR1 MNHEY, CDR2 SVGAGI. This CDR3 has 14 amino acids.

The chain uses TRBV5-6 and TRBJ2-5, with D hard to call. This CDR3 region has 15 residues. The germline V and J ends were trimmed by 1 base and 0 bases, with 10 bases remaining between them. CDR1 is SGHDT and CDR2 is YYEEEE in the germline V gene. CDR3 region: CASSLWGPYQETQYF. The CDR3 DNA sequence: TGTGCCAGCAGCTTGTGGGGTCCGTACCAAGAGACCCAGTACTTC.

The J gene is TRBJ2-7, the V gene TRBV4-1, with 9 positions matching TRBD2. The length of the CDR3 is 13 residues. Germline V gene data show CDR1 as MGHRA and CDR2 as YSYEKL. V shed 1 base and J 10 bases; nucleotides not matched to a gene: 5. The CDR3 region is CASSQVVAGEQYF. The CDR3, as DNA: TGCGCCAGCAGCCAAGTCGTAGCGGGGGAACAGTACTTC.

The chain joins TRBV6-1 to TRBJ1-2; the D gene is possibly TRBD1 (6 bases). The V gene lost 3 bases and the J gene lost 5 bases, with 16 bases spanning the gap. This CDR3 spans 15 amino acids. Germline CDR1 is MNHNS and CDR2 is SASEGT. As DNA, the CDR3 is TGTGCCAGCAGTGAGCTCGAAGTAGGGGGGTATGGCTACACCTTC. Protein sequence: CASSELEVGGYGYTF.

This chain uses TRBV4-1 with TRBJ2-3; D ambiguous. With 4 bases removed from V and 2 bases from J, the gap between germline ends came to 7 bases. The V gene's germline CDR1 is MGHRA and CDR2 YSYEKL. The CDR3 covers 13 residues. The CDR3 loop reads CASSPGFTDTQYF. The CDR3 nucleotides are TGCGCCAGCAGCCCTGGCTTCACAGATACGCAGTATTTT.

The gene calls are TRBV7-2 and TRBJ2-3; 10 bases line up with TRBD2. V lost 5 bases, J lost 0 bases, and 5 bases stayed unmatched. The CDR3 is 16 amino acids. Germline CDR1 is SGHTA and CDR2 is FQGNSA. In DNA form, the CDR3 reads TGTGCCAGCAGCCGACGGACTAGCGGTAGCACAGATACGCAGTATTTT. Translated, it gives CASSRRTSGSTDTQYF. The whole variable domain, filled in from reference TRBV7-2 and TRBJ2-3, reads GAGVSQSPSNKVTEKGKDVELRCDPISGHTALYWYRQSLGQGLEFLIYFQGNSAPDKSGLPSDRFSAERTGGSVSTLTIQRTQQEDSAVYLCASSRRTSGSTDTQYFGPGTRLTVL.

This clone was counted only a few times. The rearrangement links TRBV2 to TRBJ2-2, with 8 nucleotides matching TRBD2. The germline V gene has CDR1 SNHLY and CDR2 FYNNEI. J was trimmed by 5 bases and V by 7 bases; bases with no gene match: 6. CDR3 size: 14 residues. The CDR3 region is CASTAGGRTGELFF. The CDR3 DNA is TGTGCCAGCACGGCGGGGGGCCGGACCGGGGAGCTGTTTTTT.

The chain carries TRBV5-8 and TRBJ1-4; 8 bases match TRBD1. CDR1 is SGHTS, CDR2 YDEGEE, per germline. J was trimmed by 8 bases and V by 0 bases; bases with no gene match: 6. The CDR3 sequence is 15 residues long. The CDR3 protein is CASSLGDRGWEKLFF. The CDR3 nucleotides read TGTGCCAGCAGCTTGGGAGACAGGGGATGGGAAAAACTGTTTTTT.

V usage is TRBV7-2 and J usage is TRBJ2-3; perhaps TRBD2 as D (5 bases). This CDR3 spans 18 amino acids. The germline V gene has CDR1 SGHTA and CDR2 FQGNSA. Trimming removed 1 base from V and 1 base from J, with 18 bases in between. The chain's CDR3 is CASSLGGGRWSGTDTQYF. Written as DNA, the CDR3 is TGTGCCAGCAGCTTAGGTGGAGGCCGGTGGAGCGGCACAGATACGCAGTATTTT.

The V call is TRBV2, the J call TRBJ2-3; D not certain. V dropped 3 bases and J dropped 5 bases, with 12 bases sitting between them. This CDR3 is 14 amino acids long. Per the germline V gene, CDR1 is SNHLY and CDR2 is FYNNEI. In DNA form, the CDR3 reads TGTGCCAGCAGTGATGGGCTCGGAAGAGATACGCAGTATTTT. It specifies CASSDGLGRDTQYF.